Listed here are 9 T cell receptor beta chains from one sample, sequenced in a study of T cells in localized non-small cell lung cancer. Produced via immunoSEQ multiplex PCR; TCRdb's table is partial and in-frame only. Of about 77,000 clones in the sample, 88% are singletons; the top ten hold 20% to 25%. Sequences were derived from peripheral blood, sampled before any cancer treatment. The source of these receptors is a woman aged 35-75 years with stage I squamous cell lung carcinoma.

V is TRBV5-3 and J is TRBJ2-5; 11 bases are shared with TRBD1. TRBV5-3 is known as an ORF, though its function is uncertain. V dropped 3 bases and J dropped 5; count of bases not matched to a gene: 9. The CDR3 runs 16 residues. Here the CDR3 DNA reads TGTGCCAGAAGCTGGGCTGGACAGGGGGCTTCTGAGACCCAGTACTTC. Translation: CARSWAGQGASETQYF.

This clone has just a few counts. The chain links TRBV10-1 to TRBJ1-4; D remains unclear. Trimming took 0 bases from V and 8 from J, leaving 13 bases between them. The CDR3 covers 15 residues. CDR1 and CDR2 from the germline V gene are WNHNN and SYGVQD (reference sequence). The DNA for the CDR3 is TGCGCCAGCAGTGAGTCGGGCCTTGGGCAAGAAAAACTGTTTTTT. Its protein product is CASSESGLGQEKLFF.

As DNA, the CDR3 is TGTGCCAGCAGCTTAGGAAGCCAGGTTAACAATCAGCCCCAGCATTTT. Protein product: CASSLGSQVNNQPQHF. The V gene is TRBV11-2, the J gene TRBJ1-5; D not certain. Per germline, CDR1 SGHAT and CDR2 FQNNGV. Trimming took 1 base from V and 3 from J, leaving 13 bases between them. This CDR3 comprises 16 residues.

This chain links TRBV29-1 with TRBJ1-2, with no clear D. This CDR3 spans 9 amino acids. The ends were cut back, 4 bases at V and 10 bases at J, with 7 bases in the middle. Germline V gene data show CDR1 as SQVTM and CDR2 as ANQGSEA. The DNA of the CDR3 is TGCAGCGTTGCTGCGCCCTACACCTTC. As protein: CSVAAPYTF.

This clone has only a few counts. The CDR3 DNA sequence: TGCGCCAGCCTCCTCCAGGGGACCTATGGCTACACCTTC. Its translation: CASLLQGTYGYTF. The chain combines TRBV10-1 with TRBJ1-2; weak D call: TRBD1 (6 bases). From germline, CDR1 is WNHNN and CDR2 SYGVQD (reference sequence). CDR3 size: 13 residues. Trimming left V 8 bases short and J 4 bases short, with 14 bases between.

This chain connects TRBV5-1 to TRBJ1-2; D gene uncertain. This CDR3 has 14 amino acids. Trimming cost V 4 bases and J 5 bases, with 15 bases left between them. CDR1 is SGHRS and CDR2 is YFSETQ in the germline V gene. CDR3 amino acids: CASSPGSSLYGYTF. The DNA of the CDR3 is TGCGCCAGCAGCCCCGGGTCCTCACTTTATGGCTACACCTTC.

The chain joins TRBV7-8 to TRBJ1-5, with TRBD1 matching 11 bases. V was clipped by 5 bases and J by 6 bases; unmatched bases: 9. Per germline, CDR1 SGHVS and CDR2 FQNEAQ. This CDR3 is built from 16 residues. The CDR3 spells CASSEDRGRLGQPQHF. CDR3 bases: TGTGCCAGCAGCGAGGACAGGGGGCGTTTAGGTCAGCCCCAGCATTTT.

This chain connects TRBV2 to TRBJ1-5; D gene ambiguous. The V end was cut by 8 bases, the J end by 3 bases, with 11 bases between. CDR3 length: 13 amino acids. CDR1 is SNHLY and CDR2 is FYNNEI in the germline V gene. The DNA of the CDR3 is TGTGCCAGCGTCTGGCACATCAATCAGCCCCAGCATTTT. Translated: CASVWHINQPQHF.

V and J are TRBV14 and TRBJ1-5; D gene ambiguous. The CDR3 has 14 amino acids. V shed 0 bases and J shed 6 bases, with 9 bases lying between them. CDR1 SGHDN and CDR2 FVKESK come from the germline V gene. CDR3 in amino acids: CASSQDRARQPQHF. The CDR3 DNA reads TGTGCCAGCAGCCAAGATAGGGCGCGTCAGCCCCAGCATTTT.